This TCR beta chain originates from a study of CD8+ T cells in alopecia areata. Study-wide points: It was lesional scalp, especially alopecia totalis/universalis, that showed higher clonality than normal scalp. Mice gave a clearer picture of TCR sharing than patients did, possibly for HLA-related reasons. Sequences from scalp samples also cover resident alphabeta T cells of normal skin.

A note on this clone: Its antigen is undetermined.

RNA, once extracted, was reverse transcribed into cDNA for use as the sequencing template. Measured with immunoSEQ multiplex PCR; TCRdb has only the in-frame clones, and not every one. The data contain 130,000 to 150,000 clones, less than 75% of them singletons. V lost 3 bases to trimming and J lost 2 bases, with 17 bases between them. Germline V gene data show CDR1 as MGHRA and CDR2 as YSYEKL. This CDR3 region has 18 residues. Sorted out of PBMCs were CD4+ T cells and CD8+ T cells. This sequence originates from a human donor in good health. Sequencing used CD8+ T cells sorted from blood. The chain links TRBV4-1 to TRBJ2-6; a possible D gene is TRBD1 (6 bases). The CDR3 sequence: CASSHPTGQGPGANVLTF. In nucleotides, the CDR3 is TGCGCCAGCAGCCACCCGACAGGCCAAGGGCCTGGGGCCAACGTCCTGACTTTC.